Each of the 29 T cell receptor beta chains below was sequenced from the same sample in a study of shared clonotypes between healthy human individuals (dated by TCRdb to the early 2020s). Library creation used the immunoSEQ multiplex PCR assay. As stored in TCRdb, this immuneACCESS dataset retains in-frame rearrangements with V and J assigned. A fraction of the clones does not appear; measured against another copy, unresolved V genes explain less than half of the discrepancy, and the remainder lacks a known reason. The sample contains some 2 million clones, 85% to 95% of them found a single time. More than 0.1% of the sample comes from the top ten. The sequenced sample consisted of naive CD4+ T cells sorted from blood. This specimen's cell subset or site label, per the study, means: CD45RA+ positively selected. Source of these receptors: a man younger than 35 in good health.

The rearrangement joins TRBV5-1 to TRBJ2-7; D is ambiguous. Germline lookup yields CDR1 SGHRS and CDR2 YFSETQ. The CDR3 covers 13 residues. V shed 3 bases and J shed 6 bases, with 13 bases lying between them. This CDR3 is CASSSGPTSEQYF. Here the CDR3 DNA reads TGCGCCAGCAGCTCCGGTCCCACCTCCGAGCAGTACTTC.

The chain couples TRBV2 to TRBJ1-2, with D perhaps matching TRBD1 (5 bases). The germline V gene encodes CDR1 SNHLY and CDR2 FYNNEI. V was clipped by 7 bases and J by 4 bases, with 13 bases between them. CDR3 size: 13 residues. The CDR3 region is CASTIRDSYGYTF. CDR3 DNA sequence: TGTGCCAGCACGATCCGGGACTCCTATGGCTACACCTTC.

The genes are TRBV15 and TRBJ2-1, with D possibly being TRBD2 (5 bases). The CDR3 length is 14 residues. Germline CDR1 is LNHNV and CDR2 is YYDKDF (reference sequence). With 1 base removed from V and 8 bases from J, the gap between germline ends came to 12 bases. The CDR3 loop is CATSRVGARHEQFF. The CDR3 nucleotides are TGTGCCACCAGCAGAGTGGGAGCAAGGCATGAGCAGTTCTTC.

The J gene is TRBJ1-4, the V gene TRBV5-6; possibly TRBD1 for D (5 bases). This CDR3 comprises 15 residues. Trimming shortened V by 4 bases and J by 5 bases, and 15 bases separated the two germline ends. Germline loops: CDR1 SGHDT, CDR2 YYEEEE. The CDR3 here is CASSRTGLGNEKLFF. The CDR3 nucleotides are TGTGCCAGCAGCCGTACAGGATTGGGGAATGAAAAACTGTTTTTT.

The rearrangement uses TRBV4-3 and TRBJ1-4; possible D gene TRBD1, 5 bases. The V end was cut by 1 base, the J end by 8 bases, with 5 bases between. Germline V CDR1 and CDR2: LGHNA, YSLEER. The CDR3 has 12 amino acids. The chain's CDR3 is CASSQGQEKLFF. The CDR3, as DNA: TGCGCCAGCAGCCAAGGACAGGAAAAACTGTTTTTT.

With respect to this clone: This sample includes further DNA sequences coding for the same CDR3. This chain connects TRBV28 to TRBJ2-1; the D gene is possibly TRBD2 (6 bases). The V gene's germline CDR1 is MDHEN and CDR2 SYDVKM. The CDR3 runs 12 residues. V was pared by 2 bases and J by 7 bases, with 6 bases between. CDR3 DNA: TGTGCCAGCAGTTTACGGGGGAATGAGCAGTTCTTC. Translating it yields CASSLRGNEQFF.

This chain links TRBV6-5 with TRBJ2-2; D is uncertain. The length of the CDR3 is 13 residues. Germline V gene lookup returns CDR1 MNHEY and CDR2 SVGAGI. V lost 6 bases and J 1 base, leaving 6 bases between the germline ends. The DNA for the CDR3 is TGTGCCAGCAGCGGCCAGAACACCGGGGAGCTGTTTTTT. Its protein is CASSGQNTGELFF.

V usage is TRBV5-1 and J usage is TRBJ2-2; either TRBD1 or TRBD2 may supply D (6 bases each). The CDR3 is made up of 16 amino acids. V lost 7 bases and J lost 1, with 17 bases in between. Germline assignment: CDR1 SGHRS and CDR2 YFSETQ. CDR3 residues: CASGWGGQLNTGELFF. The CDR3 bases are TGCGCCAGCGGGTGGGGAGGACAGCTGAACACCGGGGAGCTGTTTTTT.

This clone has a single count. This chain joins TRBV5-6 and TRBJ1-3, with 7 bases identical to TRBD1. Per the germline V gene, CDR1 is SGHDT and CDR2 is YYEEEE. CDR3 length equals 18 residues. V shed 4 bases, J shed 5 bases, and the junction held 18 bases outside the gene matches. CDR3 residues: CASSPRQGAILPRNTIYF. The DNA for the CDR3 is TGTGCCAGCAGCCCCCGACAGGGTGCCATCCTCCCGAGAAACACCATATATTTT.

The chain joins TRBV6-5 to TRBJ2-3, with TRBD1 as a possible D gene (6 bases). V lost 2 bases and J lost 1, with 10 bases in between. CDR3 length: 15 residues. Per germline, CDR1 MNHEY and CDR2 SVGAGI. The CDR3 DNA is TGTGCCAGCAGTTACGGGGACATTCGCACAGATACGCAGTATTTT. Amino acids: CASSYGDIRTDTQYF.

The genes are TRBV19 and TRBJ1-5; D is possibly TRBD1 (5 bases). CDR1 LNHDA and CDR2 SQIVND come from the germline V gene (reference sequence). CDR3 length equals 15 residues. The V gene lost 0 bases and the J gene lost 4 bases, with 10 bases spanning the gap. In nucleotides, the CDR3 is TGTGCCAGTAGTATAGAAAGGGGTCGGAATCAGCCCCAGCATTTT. Translating gives CASSIERGRNQPQHF.

The V and J genes are TRBV7-9 and TRBJ1-2, with TRBD1 matching 9 bases. This CDR3 comprises 17 residues. Germline lookup yields CDR1 SEHNR and CDR2 FQNEAQ (reference sequence). V lost 5 bases and J lost 6; bases outside the gene matches: 16. The CDR3 is CASSERIGWDREHGYTF. The CDR3 nucleotides are TGTGCCAGCAGCGAGAGAATAGGGTGGGACAGGGAACATGGCTACACCTTC.

The CDR3 loop reads CASSQDRDSHETQYF. The CDR3 DNA reads as TGCGCCAGCAGCCAAGATCGGGATAGTCATGAAACGCAGTATTTT. The chain links TRBV4-3 to TRBJ2-3; TRBD2 is a possible D gene (5 bases). The CDR3 sequence is 15 residues long. Germline V CDR1 and CDR2: LGHNA, YSLEER. V lost 0 bases to trimming and J lost 9 bases, with 16 bases between them.

The J gene is TRBJ2-7, the V gene TRBV28, with 7 nucleotides matching TRBD2. In germline, CDR1 is MDHEN, CDR2 SYDVKM. This CDR3 comprises 14 residues. V trimming: 4 bases; J trimming: 3 bases; junction bases outside the gene matches: 6. CDR3 amino acids: CASSSFQRGYEQYF. The CDR3, as DNA: TGTGCCAGCAGTTCCTTTCAGCGGGGCTACGAGCAGTACTTC.

The chain carries TRBV6-6 and TRBJ2-7; tentative D call: TRBD1 (6 bases). The CDR3 consists of 15 residues. The ends were cut back, 6 bases at V and 0 bases at J, with 15 bases in the middle. Germline CDR1 is MNHNY and CDR2 is SVGAGI (reference sequence). The CDR3 loop reads CASRAGTQASYEQYF. CDR3 in DNA: TGTGCCAGCAGGGCCGGGACACAGGCCTCCTACGAGCAGTACTTC.

This clone appeared once. The chain recombines TRBV10-1 with TRBJ2-3; 10 nucleotides line up with TRBD2. Unmatched junction bases numbered 3, after V lost 0 bases and J lost 3 bases. Germline CDR1 and CDR2: WNHNN and SYGVQD (reference sequence). The length of the CDR3 is 16 residues. CDR3 in DNA: TGCGCCAGCAGTGAGTCGTCTAGCGGGAGAACAGATACGCAGTATTTT. Translation gives CASSESSSGRTDTQYF.

Points on this clone: The sample has other DNA sequences that encode this CDR3 too. The CDR3 sequence: CASSVDGGPSYEQYF. CDR3 sequence (DNA): TGTGCCAGCAGCGTAGACGGGGGACCCTCCTACGAGCAGTACTTC. This chain links TRBV9 with TRBJ2-7; possible D gene TRBD2, 6 bases. This CDR3 is 15 amino acids long. Germline V gene sequence: CDR1 SGDLS, CDR2 YYNGEE. V lost 0 bases to trimming and J lost 0 bases, with 10 bases between them.

The chain recombines TRBV27 with TRBJ1-2; tentatively, D is TRBD1 (5 bases). Germline-derived CDR1 and CDR2 are MNHEY and SMNVEV (reference sequence). The V gene lost 5 bases and the J gene lost 5 bases, with 18 bases spanning the gap. CDR3 size: 15 residues. CDR3 protein: CASSPGGLLGYGYTF. The DNA of the CDR3 is TGTGCCAGCAGTCCCGGGGGATTACTCGGATATGGCTACACCTTC.

The V gene is TRBV5-1, the J gene TRBJ2-2; D is unclear. The CDR3 is 13 residues long. Germline-derived CDR1 and CDR2 are SGHRS and YFSETQ. V was trimmed by 1 base and J by 6 bases, leaving 7 bases between them. CDR3 DNA: TGCGCCAGCAGCTTGCCGGATCCCGGGGAGCTGTTTTTT. This sequence encodes CASSLPDPGELFF.

V usage is TRBV28 and J usage is TRBJ2-1; 9 positions agree with TRBD1. This CDR3 region has 15 residues. CDR1 MDHEN and CDR2 SYDVKM come from the germline V gene. After removal of 5 bases from V and 3 bases from J, the junction contained 5 bases not matched to a gene. This CDR3 is CASSTGTGFYNEQFF. In DNA, the CDR3 is TGTGCCAGCAGTACCGGGACAGGGTTCTACAATGAGCAGTTCTTC.

The J gene is TRBJ1-1, the V gene TRBV5-1; 9 bases align to TRBD1. J was trimmed by 3 bases and V by 7 bases; bases with no gene match: 7. This CDR3 comprises 14 residues. Germline V gene lookup returns CDR1 SGHRS and CDR2 YFSETQ. The chain's CDR3 is CASGTGRRDTEAFF. In DNA, the CDR3 is TGCGCCAGCGGGACAGGGCGACGTGACACTGAAGCTTTCTTT.

V usage is TRBV19 and J usage is TRBJ2-2, with D perhaps matching TRBD2 (6 bases). The CDR3 totals 16 residues. Germline CDR1 is LNHDA and CDR2 is SQIVND (reference sequence). The V end lost 4 bases, the J end lost 0 bases, and 12 bases lay between the germline ends. The DNA of the CDR3 is TGTGCCAGTAGTACCCGTGGAGGGGCGAACACCGGGGAGCTGTTTTTT. This translates into CASSTRGGANTGELFF.

A remark on this clone: Distinct nucleotide sequences in the sample also encode this CDR3. V usage is TRBV18 and J usage is TRBJ2-7; D may be TRBD2 (5 bases). Germline lookup yields CDR1 KGHSH and CDR2 LQKENI. The V end lost 6 bases, the J end lost 3 bases, and 12 bases lay between the germline ends. The CDR3 sequence is 13 residues long. The CDR3 sequence is CASSPSRDYEQYF. The CDR3 coding sequence is TGTGCCAGCTCCCCTTCCCGGGACTACGAGCAGTACTTC.

The rearrangement joins TRBV19 to TRBJ2-5; D ambiguous. This CDR3 is built from 12 residues. Per germline, CDR1 LNHDA and CDR2 SQIVND (reference sequence). The V end was cut by 3 bases, the J end by 1 base, with 3 bases between. Here the CDR3 reads CASSMTQETQYF. DNA of the CDR3: TGTGCCAGTAGTATGACCCAAGAGACCCAGTACTTC.

The gene calls are TRBV15 and TRBJ2-5; D gene unclear. CDR3 length: 11 residues. V was cut by 3 bases and J by 5 bases, with 4 bases left in between. Germline CDR1 LNHNV, CDR2 YYDKDF (reference sequence). CDR3: CATSSHETQYF. As DNA, the CDR3 is TGTGCCACCAGCAGCCATGAGACCCAGTACTTC.

The chain recombines TRBV5-4 with TRBJ2-5, with 8 bases fitting TRBD1. CDR1 and CDR2 from the germline V gene are SGHNT and YYREEE (reference sequence). V dropped 0 bases and J dropped 2; count of bases not matched to a gene: 3. CDR3 length: 15 residues. In DNA, the CDR3 is TGTGCCAGCAGCTTGGGGGACAGGAGACAAGAGACCCAGTACTTC. This translates into CASSLGDRRQETQYF.

The chain is built from TRBV11-2 and TRBJ2-1, with TRBD2 matching 7 bases. CDR1 and CDR2 (germline): SGHAT, FQNNGV. V shed 5 bases and J 9 bases; nucleotides not matched to a gene: 7. CDR3 size: 13 residues. The CDR3 sequence is CASSTSTGGEQFF. CDR3 bases: TGTGCCAGCAGCACATCCACGGGGGGTGAGCAGTTCTTC.

The V call is TRBV30, the J call TRBJ1-2; D ambiguous. CDR1 is GTSNPN and CDR2 is SVGIG in the germline V gene (reference sequence). The CDR3 spans 16 residues. V lost 4 bases, J lost 4 bases, and 22 bases lay in between. For the CDR3, the DNA is TGTGCCTGGACCTTATTGCGTCGGGCAGCCAGCTATGGCTACACCTTC. This codes for CAWTLLRRAASYGYTF.

In regard to this clone: The sample carries other DNA sequences with the same CDR3. The rearrangement uses TRBV10-3 and TRBJ2-7; 7 nucleotides align to TRBD1. Germline V gene lookup returns CDR1 ENHRY and CDR2 SYGVKD. The CDR3 runs 12 residues. Trimming took 10 bases from V and 2 from J; bases not matched to a gene: 5. The CDR3 DNA reads TGTGCCACAAGACAGGGAACCTACGAGCAGTACTTC. This codes for CATRQGTYEQYF.